Sequencing of this TCR beta chain was carried out in a study of blood T cells in healthy people across ages. This clonotype was counted a few times. With V trimmed by 5 bases and J by 4 bases, 11 bases remained unmatched. The CDR3 extends over 16 amino acids. Germline lookup yields CDR1 SEHNR and CDR2 FQNEAQ (reference sequence). Then a second PCR, running roughly 7 to 11 cycles, was carried out with a sample-barcoded 5' primer and a J-beta primer mix. TCRdb reprocessed the 5' RACE reads via MiXCR and lists one record per CDR3 protein. Of 750,000 or so distinct CDR3 sequences listed, around a quarter were seen once; the top ten hold roughly 9%. The same sample was also studied in work on T cells of mothers and their children.

The source is a boy younger than 18 in good health. The material sequenced was blood. The rearrangement links TRBV7-9 to TRBJ2-5, with TRBD1 identical over 9 bases. The CDR3 bases are TGTGCCAGCAGCCCCCATGGGACAGGGATGGGAGAGACCCAGTACTTC. The encoded protein is CASSPHGTGMGETQYF. The complete variable domain, with remaining parts taken from reference TRBV7-9 and TRBJ2-5, reads DTGVSQNPRHKITKRGQNVTFRCDPISEHNRLYWYRQTLGQGPEFLTYFQNEAQLEKSRLLSDRFSAERPKGSFSTLEIQRTEQGDSAMYLCASSPHGTGMGETQYFGPGTRLLVL.